Listed below are T cell receptor beta chains from one sample, sequenced in a study of cytomegalovirus exposure and HLA in healthy donors. Clones were read by immunoSEQ multiplex PCR, and TCRdb kept only the in-frame ones, dropping some. This table holds approximately 89,000 clones, around 84% found once. The sample consisted of PBMCs. Receptors were obtained from a human donor in good health. CDR3s include the opening cysteine and the closing phenylalanine or tryptophan. The listing skips clone size in some rows; elsewhere it reads once, few, many or a size class.

abundance	v_gene	CDR3aa
NA	TRBV18	CATEPAGLAAHEQYF
NA	TRBV9	CASSPHPDRGETQYF
NA	TRBV12-2	CASRPLAGGDNEQFF
few	TRBV5-1	CASRPDAGRGETQYF
NA	TRBV5-1	CASSHGQASGANVLTF
NA	TRBV29-1	CSAGQGVNTGELFF
NA	TRBV7-6	CASSFGKGEGKQYF
NA	TRBV5-1	CASRFAGAKDYEQYF
NA	TRBV6-6	CASSVTGDTNYGYTF
few	TRBV6-4	CASRLDSSYNEQFF
NA	TRBV2	CASSFEPGISMPEAFF
NA	TRBV5-1	CASSLRWQGTETQYF
NA	TRBV5-8	CASSLGGQGLYEQYF
NA	TRBV19	CASSLAAGALAKNIQYF
NA	TRBV27	CASSFFPGGGEKLFF
NA	TRBV27	CASSWTGRNSPLHF
NA	TRBV7-3	CASSSTGVGGYTF
NA	TRBV19	CASEQGVNTEAFF
NA	TRBV27	CASSGQGQRPQHF
NA	TRBV9	CASSVRSGGAGELFF
once	TRBV7-3	CASSKGQGKSGELFF
NA	TRBV5-1	CASSLARGGEPYEQYF
NA	TRBV27	CASRGQGAGANVLTF